These 5 T cell receptor beta chains were sequenced from one sample in a study of monozygotic twins with inflammatory bowel disease. With the 5' RACE reads reprocessed, TCRdb shows one record per CDR3 protein and no DNA. The sample table includes some 200,000 distinct CDR3 sequences. The specimen sequenced was blood. The receptors come from a human donor with ulcerative colitis or Crohn's disease, or a healthy co-twin of an affected twin (not recorded which).

V usage is TRBV5-6 and J usage is TRBJ2-1. Germline CDR1 reads SGHDT; CDR2 reads YYEEEE. CDR3 length: 11 amino acids. CDR3 region: CASSLFGEEFF.

The genes are TRBV18 and TRBJ2-1. Germline loops: CDR1 KGHSH, CDR2 LQKENI. This CDR3 contains 15 residues. This chain's CDR3 is CASSPIKELGNEQFF.

The chain couples TRBV4-1 to TRBJ2-2; TCRdb indicates TRBD1, and absent DNA this call remains unverified. The CDR3 contains 18 residues. CDR1 MGHRA and CDR2 YSYEKL come from the germline V gene. CDR3 amino acids: CASSQGPYLDRGTGELFF.

The genes are TRBV10-3 and TRBJ1-2. CDR1 is ENHRY, CDR2 SYGVKD, per germline. The CDR3 is 13 residues long. The CDR3 protein is CAISEESLVGYTF.

The rearrangement uses TRBV5-1 and TRBJ1-4. The germline V gene has CDR1 SGHRS and CDR2 YFSETQ. This CDR3 comprises 16 residues. This CDR3 reads CASRAAGSATNEKLFF.